These 32 T cell receptor beta chains originate from one sample sequenced in a study of T cell responses to AZD1222 COVID-19 vaccine. Method: immunoSEQ multiplex PCR; TCRdb's copy keeps in-frame clones and lacks some. Found here are about 150,000 clones, roughly 90% of them singletons; the top ten hold roughly 2.9%. Sequenced here: peripheral blood, sampled on day 0 of AZD1222 vaccination. All receptors come from an adult in good health.

The J gene is TRBJ1-6, the V gene TRBV5-1, with 7 bases fitting TRBD1. CDR3 length: 17 amino acids. The germline gives CDR1 SGHRS, CDR2 YFSETQ. J lost 0 bases, V lost 0 bases, and 3 bases had no gene match. The DNA of the CDR3 is TGCGCCAGCAGCTTGGTGGAGGGGGCCTCCTATAATTCACCCCTCCACTTT. This translates into CASSLVEGASYNSPLHF.

The gene calls are TRBV28 and TRBJ2-1; 10 bases line up with TRBD1. Trimming removed 5 bases from V and 6 bases from J; junction bases left unmatched: 7. This CDR3 spans 15 amino acids. CDR1 is MDHEN and CDR2 is SYDVKM in the germline V gene. The CDR3 spells CASSPPGQGRNEQFF. CDR3 nucleotide sequence: TGTGCCAGCAGTCCACCGGGACAGGGGCGCAATGAGCAGTTCTTC.

The rearrangement uses TRBV5-4 and TRBJ2-1, with 12 bases aligning to TRBD2. Germline trimming cut 4 bases from V and 6 bases from J; bases unmatched to any gene: 5. Per germline, CDR1 SGHNT and CDR2 YYREEE (reference sequence). This CDR3 has 15 residues. CDR3 nucleotide sequence: TGTGCCAGCAGCCCGACTAGCGGGGGCCCCAATGAGCAGTTCTTC. It is translated as CASSPTSGGPNEQFF.

The chain recombines TRBV7-2 with TRBJ2-7; unclear D gene. This CDR3 has 13 residues. Trimming removed 5 bases at V and 3 bases at J, with 11 bases between. CDR1 is SGHTA, CDR2 FQGNSA, per germline. The chain's CDR3 is CASSVNYLYEQYF. In DNA, the CDR3 is TGTGCCAGCAGCGTCAACTACCTCTACGAGCAGTACTTC.

The chain couples TRBV6-2 or TRBV6-3 to TRBJ2-7, with a possible D match to TRBD1 (5 bases). Looked up from germline, CDR1 is MNHEY and CDR2 is SVGEGT. Trimming left V 2 bases short and J 4 bases short, with 12 bases between. The CDR3 is 14 residues long. This CDR3 is CASSYRLGAYEQYF. CDR3 DNA sequence: TGTGCCAGCAGTTACCGCTTAGGGGCGTACGAGCAGTACTTC.

V is TRBV29-1 and J is TRBJ2-7; 12 bases match TRBD1. V was clipped by 4 bases and J by 6 bases; unmatched bases: 4. Germline loops: CDR1 SQVTM, CDR2 ANQGSEA. The CDR3 length is 13 residues. CDR3 amino acids: CSVAGTGGIEQYF. The CDR3 DNA follows: TGCAGCGTTGCCGGGACAGGGGGCATCGAGCAGTACTTC.

This clone was detected once. The chain has TRBV28 and TRBJ1-1; D gene ambiguous. V gave up 2 bases and J gave up 5 bases, with 6 bases separating them. The CDR3 length is 12 residues. Germline V gene lookup returns CDR1 MDHEN and CDR2 SYDVKM. The CDR3: CASSLIRTEAFF. In nucleotides, the CDR3 is TGTGCCAGCAGTTTAATTAGGACTGAAGCTTTCTTT.

J is TRBJ1-6 and V is TRBV6-2 or TRBV6-3; D perhaps matches TRBD1 (5 bases). V was cut by 0 bases and J by 0 bases, with 12 bases left in between. The CDR3 extends over 18 amino acids. Looked up from germline, CDR1 is MNHEY and CDR2 is SVGEGT. The DNA for the CDR3 is TGTGCCAGCAGTTACTCTCGGGGACCCGGCTCCTATAATTCACCCCTCCACTTT. Residues: CASSYSRGPGSYNSPLHF.

This chain connects TRBV7-2 to TRBJ1-1, with 9 bases aligning to TRBD1. Per germline, CDR1 SGHTA and CDR2 FQGNSA. The CDR3 consists of 14 residues. V lost 6 bases, J lost 5 bases, and 7 bases stayed unmatched. The CDR3 nucleotides read TGTGCCAGCAGACAGACAGGGGGGCGGACTGAAGCTTTCTTT. Protein sequence: CASRQTGGRTEAFF.

This clone was seen more than once but under ten times. CDR3 coding DNA: TGTGCCAGCAGTGAATCGTCACAAAATCAGCCCCAGCATTTT. Amino acids: CASSESSQNQPQHF. The chain combines TRBV6-1 with TRBJ1-5, with D unresolved. V shed 2 bases and J shed 4 bases, with 9 bases lying between them. Germline-derived CDR1 and CDR2 are MNHNS and SASEGT. CDR3 length: 14 amino acids.

This rearrangement joins TRBV7-2 to TRBJ1-1, with TRBD1 matching 8 bases. Germline assignment: CDR1 SGHTA and CDR2 FQGNSA. This CDR3 comprises 14 residues. V dropped 1 base and J dropped 4; count of bases not matched to a gene: 2. CDR3 amino acids: CASSLDRGSTEAFF. The CDR3 DNA reads TGTGCCAGCAGCTTAGACAGGGGGTCCACTGAAGCTTTCTTT. The whole variable domain, filled in from reference TRBV7-2 and TRBJ1-1, reads GAGVSQSPSNKVTEKGKDVELRCDPISGHTALYWYRQSLGQGLEFLIYFQGNSAPDKSGLPSDRFSAERTGGSVSTLTIQRTQQEDSAVYLCASSLDRGSTEAFFGQGTRLTVV.

There are a few counts of this clone. The CDR3 sequence is CAISEGQIYEQYF. In DNA, the CDR3 is TGTGCCATCAGTGAAGGGCAGATCTACGAGCAGTACTTC. The J gene is TRBJ2-7, the V gene TRBV10-3, with D hard to call. CDR1 ENHRY and CDR2 SYGVKD come from the germline V gene. V lost 3 bases, J lost 3 bases, and 9 bases lay in between. The CDR3 contains 13 residues.

V gene TRBV3-1 (or the pseudogene TRBV3-2) combines with J gene TRBJ2-6; D not certain. The CDR3 contains 18 residues. The ends were cut back, 0 bases at V and 0 bases at J, with 12 bases in the middle. CDR1 is LGHDT and CDR2 is YNNKEL in the germline V gene (reference sequence). CDR3 in DNA: TGTGCCAGCAGCCAAGAATCTGGCAGCCTCTCTGGGGCCAACGTCCTGACTTTC. This encodes CASSQESGSLSGANVLTF.

The rearrangement uses TRBV5-1 and TRBJ1-5; D unclear. V was pared by 0 bases and J by 1 base, with 8 bases between. The CDR3 has 15 amino acids. Per the germline V gene, CDR1 is SGHRS and CDR2 is YFSETQ. This CDR3 is CASSLGEASNQPQHF. The CDR3 DNA is TGCGCCAGCAGCTTGGGGGAGGCGAGCAATCAGCCCCAGCATTTT.

The chain recombines TRBV18 with TRBJ2-1; 9 nucleotides match TRBD1. Trimming took 0 bases from V and 6 from J; bases not matched to a gene: 9. The CDR3 totals 17 residues. CDR1 and CDR2 (germline): KGHSH, LQKENI. CDR3 DNA sequence: TGTGCCAGCTCACCACCAAATCAGGGACAGGGTAGCAATGAGCAGTTCTTC. The encoded protein is CASSPPNQGQGSNEQFF.

The rearrangement links TRBV19 to TRBJ2-7; D ambiguous. The CDR3 covers 15 residues. Trimming removed 1 base at V and 1 base at J, with 11 bases between. Germline-derived CDR1 and CDR2 are LNHDA and SQIVND (reference sequence). CDR3 sequence (DNA): TGTGCCAGTAGTATAGCCCACTCTGGGTCCTACGAGCAGTACTTC. Its protein is CASSIAHSGSYEQYF.

The chain couples TRBV18 to TRBJ2-7; no clear D gene. V was cut by 6 bases and J by 2 bases, with 17 bases left in between. The CDR3 spans 15 residues. Germline assignment: CDR1 KGHSH and CDR2 LQKENI. The CDR3 DNA follows: TGTGCCAGCTCCCCGCCCATGGCAGGAACCTACGAGCAGTACTTC. Its protein product is CASSPPMAGTYEQYF.

The genes are TRBV18 and TRBJ1-5; a weak D match, TRBD1 (6 bases). The ends were cut back, 3 bases at V and 5 bases at J, with 14 bases in the middle. CDR1 is KGHSH, CDR2 LQKENI, per germline. The CDR3 extends over 15 amino acids. Here the CDR3 reads CASSPNEQGHQPQHF. The CDR3 DNA is TGTGCCAGCTCACCGAATGAACAGGGCCATCAGCCCCAGCATTTT.

This sequence joins TRBV3-1 (or the pseudogene TRBV3-2) and TRBJ2-1, with 9 bases that match TRBD1. CDR1 and CDR2 from the germline V gene are LGHDT and YNNKEL (reference sequence). The V gene end was trimmed by 3 bases and the J gene end by 4 bases; junction bases not matched to a gene: 4. The CDR3 is 15 amino acids. The CDR3 nucleotides read TGTGCCAGCAGCCATACAGGACAGGGGTACAATGAGCAGTTCTTC. This gives the protein CASSHTGQGYNEQFF.

The rearrangement joins TRBV11-2 to TRBJ2-1; TRBD1 agrees at 8 bases. V shed 4 bases and J 2 bases; nucleotides not matched to a gene: 10. The CDR3 extends over 17 amino acids. Looked up from germline, CDR1 is SGHAT and CDR2 is FQNNGV. Here the CDR3 DNA reads TGTGCCAGCAGCTCATACGGGACAGGAAACCCCTACAATGAGCAGTTCTTC. This encodes CASSSYGTGNPYNEQFF.

The chain joins TRBV7-9 to TRBJ1-1; D is possibly TRBD1 (5 bases). V shed 4 bases and J shed 1 base, with 13 bases lying between them. CDR3 size: 15 residues. Germline assignment: CDR1 SEHNR and CDR2 FQNEAQ (reference sequence). CDR3 nucleotides: TGTGCCAGCAGCTCATCAGGGCGGGGGAACACTGAAGCTTTCTTT. Protein: CASSSSGRGNTEAFF.

The chain is built from TRBV6-1 and TRBJ1-6; D is unresolved. The CDR3 loop spans 15 amino acids. Germline CDR1 is MNHNS and CDR2 is SASEGT. V was cut by 0 bases and J by 6 bases, with 9 bases left in between. Here the CDR3 reads CASSEADHSNSPLHF. The CDR3 coding sequence is TGTGCCAGCAGTGAAGCCGACCATAGTAATTCACCCCTCCACTTT.

This clone has only one observation. V usage is TRBV2 and J usage is TRBJ2-1; no clear D gene. Germline V lookup: CDR1 SNHLY, CDR2 FYNNEI. V was cut by 6 bases and J by 8 bases, with 14 bases left in between. The CDR3 spans 13 residues. In DNA, the CDR3 is TGTGCCAGCAGGATGGACGGCCAGGATGAGCAGTTCTTC. Translated: CASRMDGQDEQFF.

The count of this clone is one. The chain combines TRBV2 with TRBJ1-4; TRBD1 matches at 8 bases. The germline CDR1 and CDR2 sequences are SNHLY and FYNNEI. This CDR3 has 15 amino acids. The V segment lost 3 bases and the J segment 7 bases; nucleotides outside the gene matches: 7. The CDR3, as DNA: TGTGCCAGCAGTGAGGAGGGGACAGGAGGTGAAAAACTGTTTTTT. Its protein is CASSEEGTGGEKLFF.

This chain uses TRBV7-2 with TRBJ1-2, with 8 bases fitting TRBD1. Germline assignment: CDR1 SGHTA and CDR2 FQGNSA. The CDR3 contains 13 residues. V dropped 5 bases and J dropped 7; count of bases not matched to a gene: 6. The CDR3 here is CASSAIQGVGYTF. The CDR3, as DNA: TGTGCCAGCAGCGCCATACAGGGGGTTGGCTACACCTTC.

The chain combines TRBV6-5 with TRBJ1-2; TRBD1 matches at 7 bases. The CDR3 length is 12 residues. With 6 bases clipped from V and 6 bases from J, the junction kept 4 bases outside the gene matches. CDR1 and CDR2 from the germline V gene are MNHEY and SVGAGI. Here the CDR3 reads CASSDRVDGYTF. In DNA, the CDR3 is TGTGCCAGCAGCGACAGGGTGGATGGCTACACCTTC.

The chain joins TRBV11-2 to TRBJ2-6, with no clear D. The CDR3 consists of 13 residues. Trimming cost V 5 bases and J 2 bases, with 4 bases left between them. Germline loops: CDR1 SGHAT, CDR2 FQNNGV. DNA of the CDR3: TGTGCCAGCAGCCCCGCTGGGGCCAACGTCCTGACTTTC. Amino acids: CASSPAGANVLTF.

This clone was detected once. This rearrangement joins TRBV2 to TRBJ1-6, with 8 bases matching TRBD1. The CDR3 length is 18 residues. V was clipped by 4 bases and J by 1 base; unmatched bases: 9. Looked up from germline, CDR1 is SNHLY and CDR2 is FYNNEI. The DNA of the CDR3 is TGTGCCAGCAGTGGAGGGACAGGACCTAGGTCCTATAATTCACCCCTCCACTTT. It is translated as CASSGGTGPRSYNSPLHF.

The chain joins TRBV20-1 to TRBJ2-1, with TRBD2 matching over 9 bases. The ends lost 3 bases at V and 5 bases at J; junction bases unmatched: 5. CDR1 is DFQATT, CDR2 SNEGSKA, per germline (reference sequence). CDR3 length: 14 amino acids. The CDR3 spells CSASGGGEHNEQFF. The CDR3 coding sequence is TGCAGTGCTAGTGGCGGGGGGGAGCACAATGAGCAGTTCTTC.

This sequence joins TRBV2 and TRBJ1-1; D not certain. From germline, CDR1 is SNHLY and CDR2 FYNNEI. The germline V and J ends were trimmed by 2 bases and 6 bases, with 4 bases remaining between them. The CDR3 extends over 11 amino acids. The CDR3 here is CASSESSEAFF. CDR3 in DNA: TGTGCCAGCAGTGAAAGCTCTGAAGCTTTCTTT.

The rearrangement uses TRBV25-1 and TRBJ2-3, with D unresolved. Germline CDR1 MGHDK, CDR2 SYGVNS. Trimming cost V 4 bases and J 7 bases, with 12 bases left between them. The length of the CDR3 is 13 residues. CDR3 sequence reads: CASSVEGRNTQYF. The CDR3 DNA reads as TGTGCCAGCAGTGTCGAAGGGCGGAATACGCAGTATTTT.

This chain links TRBV27 with TRBJ2-2, with D possibly matching TRBD2 (6 bases). Germline V gene data show CDR1 as MNHEY and CDR2 as SMNVEV (reference sequence). Trimming stripped 9 bases from V and 0 bases from J, with 17 bases between. The CDR3 contains 16 residues. This CDR3 is CARKRGGNANTGELFF. The DNA of the CDR3 is TGTGCCAGAAAACGCGGCGGGAACGCGAACACCGGGGAGCTGTTTTTT.